These 18 T cell receptor beta chains were sequenced from one sample in a study of blood T cells in healthy people across ages. Alongside a J-beta primer mix, a sample-barcoded 5' primer served in a second PCR lasting roughly 6 to 12 cycles. TCRdb called the 5' RACE reads again in MiXCR, with one record for every CDR3 protein. The table has under 850,000 distinct CDR3 sequences, about 36% seen once; the top ten hold 10% to 15%. Sequenced sample: blood. These TCRs come from a man between 18 and 35 years old in good health.

The chain's CDR3 is CASSRGHYEQYF. For the CDR3, the DNA is TGTGCCAGCAGCCGGGGGCACTACGAGCAGTACTTC. V gene TRBV4-2 combines with J gene TRBJ2-7, with a weak D call TRBD1 (6 bases). The CDR3 runs 12 residues. Trimming left V 4 bases short and J 3 bases short, with 7 bases between. Germline CDR1 reads LGHNA; CDR2 reads YNFKEQ.

This chain uses TRBV12-3 or TRBV12-4 with TRBJ2-6, with D uncertain. The germline V and J ends were trimmed by 9 bases and 0 bases, with 12 bases remaining between them. The CDR3 contains 15 residues. CDR3 nucleotide sequence: TGTGCCAGTGTGGCCTCCCTCTCTGGGGCCAACGTCCTGACTTTC. This codes for CASVASLSGANVLTF.

Concerning this clonotype itself: Since a much larger clone is just one base distant, this may be a read error. V gene TRBV5-1 combines with J gene TRBJ2-5, with TRBD2 matching 10 bases. The CDR3 extends over 17 amino acids. CDR1 and CDR2 from the germline V gene are SGHRS and YFSETQ. Trimming at V came to 3 bases and at J to 11 bases, leaving 19 bases not matched to a gene. This chain's CDR3 is CASSSPITGTSVNEQYF. As DNA, the CDR3 is TGCGCCAGCAGCTCCCCAATCACCGGGACTAGCGTCAATGAGCAGTACTTC.

The V gene is TRBV20-1, the J gene TRBJ1-5, with D perhaps matching TRBD1 (5 bases). This CDR3 spans 14 amino acids. Germline CDR1 reads DFQATT; CDR2 reads SNEGSKA (reference sequence). Deletions cut 5 bases from V and 11 bases from J, with 22 bases between. The CDR3 DNA follows: TGCAGTGCTCCCGACAGCCGTCGCGGTGTAACCCAGCATTTT. Protein: CSAPDSRRGVTQHF.

This clonotype was counted between two and nine times. V and J are TRBV2 and TRBJ2-3; no reliable D call. Germline V gives CDR1 SNHLY, CDR2 FYNNEI. The CDR3 covers 14 residues. V gave up 6 bases and J gave up 4 bases, with 14 bases separating them. CDR3 protein: CASRLGTGPDTQYF. The CDR3 coding sequence is TGTGCCAGCAGACTGGGCACGGGTCCAGATACGCAGTATTTT.

The table lists this clonotype with a few counts. The rearrangement links TRBV20-1 to TRBJ1-6; no clear D gene. Germline CDR1 reads DFQATT; CDR2 reads SNEGSKA (reference sequence). Trimming stripped 3 bases from V and 7 bases from J, with 13 bases between. The CDR3 has 14 amino acids. The CDR3 nucleotides are TGCAGTGCTAGGGCCGGGCCGACCAATTCACCCCTCCACTTT. It specifies CSARAGPTNSPLHF.

This clonotype was detected a few times. The gene calls are TRBV4-1 and TRBJ1-4; D possibly corresponds to TRBD1 (5 bases). Trimming stripped 4 bases from V and 12 bases from J, with 12 bases between. CDR1 and CDR2 (germline): MGHRA, YSYEKL. The CDR3 sequence is 12 residues long. The CDR3 DNA reads TGCGCCAGCAGCCCAAGGGGTAAGGAACTGTTTTTT. Residues: CASSPRGKELFF.

The rearrangement uses TRBV4-2 and TRBJ2-7; 9 nucleotides agree with TRBD1. Germline lookup yields CDR1 LGHNA and CDR2 YNFKEQ. The length of the CDR3 is 12 residues. The trim removed 5 bases at V and 6 bases at J, leaving 2 bases unmatched. DNA for the CDR3: TGTGCCAGCAGCAACAGGGGGCTCGAGCAGTACTTC. Amino acids: CASSNRGLEQYF.

Details on this clonotype: One junction end does not reproduce the germline sequence, and a read error may be involved. The chain is built from TRBV11-2 and TRBJ1-2; 9 bases fit TRBD1. CDR1 SGHAT and CDR2 FQNNGV come from the germline V gene. This CDR3 region has 16 residues. The CDR3 loop reads CASSTNGQGPLYGCTF. DNA of the CDR3: TGTGCCAGCAGCACCAACGGACAGGGGCCCCTCTATGGCTGCACCTTC.

This rearrangement joins TRBV20-1 to TRBJ2-3; TRBD1 might be the D (6 bases). The V gene lost 2 bases and the J gene lost 10 bases, with 25 bases spanning the gap. The CDR3 extends over 16 amino acids. CDR1 and CDR2 (germline): DFQATT, SNEGSKA (reference sequence). The CDR3 loop is CSARRLAAGTLSPQYF. Written as DNA, the CDR3 is TGCAGTGCTAGAAGGTTAGCCGCCGGGACACTCTCCCCGCAGTATTTT.

As to this clonotype: An end of the junction does not agree with germline; a read error may underlie this. The CDR3 loop is CASSQGGHSGTENGQFF. CDR3 bases: TGTGCCAGCAGCCAAGGGGGGCACTCCGGGACAGAAAATGGGCAGTTCTTC. This chain connects TRBV14 to TRBJ2-1, with TRBD1 identical over 7 bases. This CDR3 contains 17 residues. Germline V CDR1 and CDR2: SGHDN, FVKESK.

The genes are TRBV9 and TRBJ2-1; 11 bases align to TRBD1. Per the germline V gene, CDR1 is SGDLS and CDR2 is YYNGEE. V trimming: 4 bases; J trimming: 5 bases; junction bases outside the gene matches: 20. The CDR3 length is 20 residues. Here the CDR3 reads CASSSRTGGSDTQGDNEQFF. The CDR3 coding sequence is TGTGCCAGCAGCTCTAGGACAGGGGGCTCCGATACGCAGGGAGACAATGAGCAGTTCTTC.

On this clonotype: At one end, the junction sequence differs from germline, possibly due to a read error. V is TRBV6-6 and J is TRBJ1-5; 9 nucleotides agree with TRBD1. The germline gives CDR1 MNHNY, CDR2 SVGAGI (reference sequence). The CDR3 covers 17 residues. In DNA, the CDR3 is TGTGCCAGCAGTATACAGGACAGGGGCGCGCGGGGTCAGGCCCAGCATTTT. Translation gives CASSIQDRGARGQAQHF.

The chain combines TRBV6-2 or TRBV6-3 with TRBJ1-1, with 9 bases matching TRBD1. The V and J ends lost 2 bases and 3 bases, in that order; junction bases with no gene match: 13. The CDR3 length is 18 residues. Per the germline V gene, CDR1 is MNHEY and CDR2 is SVGEGT. The CDR3 region is CASSYRTGTGILDTEAFF. Written as DNA, the CDR3 is TGTGCCAGCAGTTACAGAACCGGGACAGGGATTTTGGACACTGAAGCTTTCTTT.

About this clonotype itself: A much larger clonotype is one base distant, so this may be a read error. V gene TRBV3-1 combines with J gene TRBJ2-7; TRBD1 matches at 8 bases. J gave up 7 bases and V 1 base, and 15 bases lay outside the gene matches. This CDR3 contains 17 residues. Germline lookup yields CDR1 LGHDT and CDR2 YNNKEL (reference sequence). The CDR3 DNA reads as TGTGCCAGCAGCCAAGTTTCGCCGGGACAGGTTTACAATGAGCAGTACTTC. Translated: CASSQVSPGQVYNEQYF.

This clonotype appeared a few times. The chain combines TRBV6-2 or TRBV6-3 with TRBJ2-1, with D perhaps matching TRBD2 (6 bases). The germline CDR1 and CDR2 sequences are MNHEY and SVGEGT. The V and J ends lost 0 bases and 10 bases respectively, with 13 bases between them. The CDR3 contains 14 residues. The CDR3 spells CASSYSSGEEEQFF. The DNA of the CDR3 is TGTGCCAGCAGTTACTCTTCCGGGGAGGAGGAGCAGTTCTTC.

This clonotype came up a few times. The chain carries TRBV4-3 and TRBJ2-3, with D perhaps TRBD1 (6 bases). The CDR3 is 18 amino acids. V was clipped by 0 bases and J by 2 bases, with 18 bases between them. CDR1 and CDR2 from the germline V gene are LGHNA and YSLEER. The CDR3 DNA reads TGCGCCAGCAGCCAAGATGTAGGGGGTGGAGGAGACACAGATACGCAGTATTTT. Translated, it gives CASSQDVGGGGDTDTQYF.

This chain links TRBV7-3 with TRBJ1-5; D may be TRBD1 (5 bases). This CDR3 is 13 amino acids long. Deletions cut 4 bases from V and 11 bases from J, with 15 bases between. CDR1 and CDR2 from the germline V gene are SGHTA and FQGTGA. CDR3 nucleotide sequence: TGTGCCAGCAGCTACGACAGCCGAGAGACCCAGCATTTT. It specifies CASSYDSRETQHF.